This TCR beta chain was documented in a study of blood T cell repertoires in COVID-19. Looking at the study overall: Material from acute and convalescent COVID-19 was sourced from the United States, Italy and Spain. The analysed material was cDNA or gDNA that came from T cells, B-cell-depleted T cells, or PBMCs.

This table comes from immunoSEQ multiplex PCR, and its TCRdb copy is limited to in-frame clones, with some not included. This table has 300,000 or so clones, approximately 82% appearing once. The CDR3 covers 13 residues. Germline-derived CDR1 and CDR2 are MNHEY and SVGAGI. With 8 bases clipped from V and 4 bases from J, the junction kept 4 bases outside the gene matches. The origin of this receptor is a woman in her forties or fifties with acute or convalescent COVID-19. Sequenced: peripheral blood. The V and J genes are TRBV6-5 and TRBJ2-1; 8 nucleotides line up with TRBD1. CDR3 nucleotide sequence: TGTGCCAGCGTGGGACAGGCGTACAATGAGCAGTTCTTC. Residues: CASVGQAYNEQFF.